This entry describes one TCR beta chain. The record originates from a study of shared clonotypes between healthy human individuals. Trimming shortened V by 6 bases and J by 0 bases, and 15 bases separated the two germline ends. The CDR3 spans 14 residues. From germline, CDR1 is SQVTM and CDR2 ANQGSEA. The assay was immunoSEQ multiplex PCR, and TCRdb's table has in-frame clones only and misses some. The sample has more than 2 million clones, approximately 96% seen once. The rearrangement uses TRBV29-1 and TRBJ2-7; D uncertain. This sequence originates from a man aged 18 to 35 in good health. The specimen was naive CD4+ T cells sorted from blood. Regarding subset: CD45RA+ positively selected. CDR3 in amino acids: CSVRTVLSSYEQYF. CDR3 nucleotides: TGCAGCGTCCGGACCGTACTTAGCTCCTACGAGCAGTACTTC.